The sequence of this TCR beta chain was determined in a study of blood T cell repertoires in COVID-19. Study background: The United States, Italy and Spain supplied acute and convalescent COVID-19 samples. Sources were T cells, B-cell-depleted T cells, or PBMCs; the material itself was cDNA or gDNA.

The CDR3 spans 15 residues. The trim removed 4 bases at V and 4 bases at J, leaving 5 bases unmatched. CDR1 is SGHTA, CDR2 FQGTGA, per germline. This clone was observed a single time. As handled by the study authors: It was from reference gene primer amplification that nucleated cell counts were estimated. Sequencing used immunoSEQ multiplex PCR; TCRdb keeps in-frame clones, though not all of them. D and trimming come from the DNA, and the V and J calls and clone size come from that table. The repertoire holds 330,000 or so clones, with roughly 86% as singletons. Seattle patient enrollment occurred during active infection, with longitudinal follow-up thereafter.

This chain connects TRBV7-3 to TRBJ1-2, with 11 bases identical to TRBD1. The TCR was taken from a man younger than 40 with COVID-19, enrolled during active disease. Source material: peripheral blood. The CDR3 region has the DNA TGTGCCAGCAGCTCATCCGGGACAGGGGGCTATGGCTACACCTTC. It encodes CASSSSGTGGYGYTF.